The TCR beta chain described here comes from a study of CD8+ T cells in alopecia areata listed by TCRdb under 2018. Turning to the overall study: Treated patients were enrolled in an open-label pilot trial of oral tofacitinib, 5 to 10 mg twice daily, for moderate-to-severe alopecia areata. Tofacitinib was given for 6 to 18 months, followed by 6 months of follow-up off drug to assess delayed response and recurrence. The SALT score, which quantifies the percentage of affected scalp surface area, was used to measure disease severity in treated patients. High-throughput TCRbeta sequencing was used to examine T cell clonal expansion in alopecia areata in both the C3H/HeJ mouse model and human patients. In humans, TCRbeta sequencing was performed on scalp tissue and on sorted CD4+ and CD8+ peripheral blood T cells from healthy controls and from patients with patchy or totalis/universalis alopecia areata. Patients on tofacitinib were biopsied at baseline and after 4 and 24 weeks of treatment, and several of the patients also had a later scalp biopsy. Clonality in the scalp was compared among normal scalp (n=4), patchy alopecia areata scalp (n=8), and alopecia totalis/universalis scalp (n=8). RNA was extracted with the PAXgene miRNA kit for fixed scalp, the miRNeasy kit for PBMCs, and the RNeasy kit for mouse skin. TCRbeta CDR3 regions were amplified by immunoSEQ multiplex PCR with 35 Vbeta forward and 13 Jbeta reverse primers. The research as a whole found: Higher clonality and more expanded CD8+ clones were observed in lesional scalp than in normal scalp, particularly in alopecia totalis/universalis, a finding suggestive of antigenic drive. With tofacitinib, both scalp clonality and the number of expanded CD8+ clones among the top 100 scalp clones went down significantly. Many expanded lesional clones persisted in scalp and blood during tofacitinib treatment, which may partly explain relapse after stopping treatment. Shared TCR sequences between patients were less evident than in mice, which may be partly attributable to HLA diversity in the patient population. The treated cohort was small, with a single nonresponder, so links between baseline CD8+ expansion and response need larger studies. Scalp TCR repertoire analysis is complicated because resident alphabeta T cells in normal human skin are also sequenced, whereas mouse skin is dominated by gammadelta T cells.

The library was made by the immunoSEQ multiplex PCR assay. RNA was extracted from all samples and reverse transcribed into cDNA, which served as template for TCR sequencing. First-strand cDNA was synthesized with SuperScript III using a 2:1 mix of oligo-dT and random hexamers. A synthetic immune receptor repertoire was used to gauge amplification bias, and whatever bias remained was removed computationally. The study's own analysis went as follows. Raw reads were preprocessed to remove errors, and CDR3 was defined by IMGT conventions from the conserved cysteine to phenylalanine. Clonality was computed by normalizing Shannon entropy by log2 of the number of productive unique TCRs and subtracting the result from 1. Whether scalp clones were CD4 or CD8 was inferred by matching scalp TCRbeta sequences against CD4 and CD8 repertoires sorted from blood. Here the immuneACCESS table is served through TCRdb, limited to in-frame sequences with V and J called. Missing clones are a known gap in these copies; in checked studies unresolved V genes cover under half, and the rest lacks a known reason. That table gives V, J and clone size, and the DNA gave D and trimming. Within this sample are 150,000 to 200,000 clones, with around three fifths of them counted one time only. The leading ten clones occupy 10% to 15% of the sample.

From the cysteine up to the phenylalanine, the CDR3 has a length of 17 residues. The only DNA kept is the CDR3, 51 bases in frame from the first base. Via the germline V gene (reference sequence), CDR1 is PRHDT and CDR2 FYEKMQ. Trimming leaves V shorter by 5 bases and J shorter by 3 bases, with the junction holding 13 bases beyond the gene matches. This specimen's time point label, per the study, means: 24 weeks on oral tofacitinib. The sample's treatment or condition, from its label and the paper: oral pan-JAK inhibitor, 5-10 mg twice daily. Lesional scalp punch biopsies and peripheral blood were obtained from alopecia areata patients. PBMCs were separated by density centrifugation and stained for CD3, CD4 and CD8, after which CD4+ and CD8+ T cells were sorted on a FACSAria. With respect to this clone: This clone's antigen is unknown. The input lacks base qualities; no much larger clone sits a single base away.

The sequence joins TRBV13 to TRBJ2-7; TRBD1 fits 10 bases in the junction. This receptor was taken from a human donor with alopecia areata. This material consisted of CD8+ T cells sorted from blood, taken at week 24, from a patient treated with tofacitinib. For the CDR3, the sequence is CASSPNETGTGVYEQYF. The nucleotide sequence reads as follows: TGTGCCAGCAGCCCAAACGAAACCGGGACAGGGGTCTACGAGCAGTACTTC.